This T cell receptor (beta chain) was identified during a study of T cell repertoires and leukemia-associated antigens (dated by TCRdb to the late 2010s). About the full investigation: Each sample yielded about 5.1 to 7 million read pairs and 3.3 to 5.0 million effective reads, around 15 million effective reads overall. In vitro peptide stimulation of healthy T cells was used with the aim of identifying the antigen recognized by a TCR Vbeta21 clone previously found in CML patients.

TRIzol reagent was used to extract total RNA from the cultured T cells. TCRbeta libraries were amplified from RNA using 5' rapid amplification of cDNA ends (5'RACE). Before sequencing, library concentration and integrity were assessed using Qubit, an Agilent instrument, and quantitative PCR. A commercial service provider sequenced the qualified libraries on Illumina HiSeq or MiSeq. Concerning the study's data processing: TCR sequences in each sample were identified with MiXCR version 1.8.2. To qualify, a clone needed a CDR3 longer than four amino acids, an in-frame nucleotide length, and no stop codon. A read counted as effective if the read contained the complete CDR3 structure. RT-PCR with 24 Vbeta primers, GeneScan spectratyping, and Sanger sequencing were used to validate expanded clones. TCRdb handled the public reads itself, with Q25 trimming in fastp and clone calling in MiXCR, and kept productive beta chains. Identical CDR3 protein sequences are pooled into one entry, listed with their most common genes and DNA. The V and J calls and clone size come from TCRdb's table, not from the authors' own analysis. This sample lists about 11,000 distinct CDR3 sequences; about 45% were detected once. Together, the top ten hold about a quarter of the sample.

The investigation overall reported the following: Antigen specificity and function of the expanded clones were not tested directly and required further investigation. No significant differences among the four groups were observed in the numbers of Vbeta genes (about 60), Jbeta genes (14), VDJ rearrangements, or unique CDR3s.

CD3+ T cells were first rested overnight at less than 3 million cells/mL in RPMI 1640 without fetal bovine serum. Following the manufacturer's instructions, MACS immunomagnetic beads were used to pull CD3+ T cells out of the PBMCs. CDR1 and CDR2 were assigned from the germline V gene as SGHRS and YFSETQ. The CDR3 measures 11 amino acids from cysteine to phenylalanine. Here the CDR3 DNA is all that survives: 33 bases in frame from base 1. V and J lose 7 bases and 8 bases, and a span of 9 bases separates them. This clonotype was recorded only once. Its antigen is still unknown. Per-base quality was not reported, and no clone a single base away is much larger than it. A lone read gives weak evidence.

This receptor was identified in a female donor in good health. The chain is made from TRBV5-1 and TRBJ2-2; no D segment can be confidently identified. The source material was CD3+ T cells sorted from blood and cultured. The DNA reads TGCGCCAGCCAGAGTACAGGGGAGCTGTTTTTT. It translates to CASQSTGELFF.